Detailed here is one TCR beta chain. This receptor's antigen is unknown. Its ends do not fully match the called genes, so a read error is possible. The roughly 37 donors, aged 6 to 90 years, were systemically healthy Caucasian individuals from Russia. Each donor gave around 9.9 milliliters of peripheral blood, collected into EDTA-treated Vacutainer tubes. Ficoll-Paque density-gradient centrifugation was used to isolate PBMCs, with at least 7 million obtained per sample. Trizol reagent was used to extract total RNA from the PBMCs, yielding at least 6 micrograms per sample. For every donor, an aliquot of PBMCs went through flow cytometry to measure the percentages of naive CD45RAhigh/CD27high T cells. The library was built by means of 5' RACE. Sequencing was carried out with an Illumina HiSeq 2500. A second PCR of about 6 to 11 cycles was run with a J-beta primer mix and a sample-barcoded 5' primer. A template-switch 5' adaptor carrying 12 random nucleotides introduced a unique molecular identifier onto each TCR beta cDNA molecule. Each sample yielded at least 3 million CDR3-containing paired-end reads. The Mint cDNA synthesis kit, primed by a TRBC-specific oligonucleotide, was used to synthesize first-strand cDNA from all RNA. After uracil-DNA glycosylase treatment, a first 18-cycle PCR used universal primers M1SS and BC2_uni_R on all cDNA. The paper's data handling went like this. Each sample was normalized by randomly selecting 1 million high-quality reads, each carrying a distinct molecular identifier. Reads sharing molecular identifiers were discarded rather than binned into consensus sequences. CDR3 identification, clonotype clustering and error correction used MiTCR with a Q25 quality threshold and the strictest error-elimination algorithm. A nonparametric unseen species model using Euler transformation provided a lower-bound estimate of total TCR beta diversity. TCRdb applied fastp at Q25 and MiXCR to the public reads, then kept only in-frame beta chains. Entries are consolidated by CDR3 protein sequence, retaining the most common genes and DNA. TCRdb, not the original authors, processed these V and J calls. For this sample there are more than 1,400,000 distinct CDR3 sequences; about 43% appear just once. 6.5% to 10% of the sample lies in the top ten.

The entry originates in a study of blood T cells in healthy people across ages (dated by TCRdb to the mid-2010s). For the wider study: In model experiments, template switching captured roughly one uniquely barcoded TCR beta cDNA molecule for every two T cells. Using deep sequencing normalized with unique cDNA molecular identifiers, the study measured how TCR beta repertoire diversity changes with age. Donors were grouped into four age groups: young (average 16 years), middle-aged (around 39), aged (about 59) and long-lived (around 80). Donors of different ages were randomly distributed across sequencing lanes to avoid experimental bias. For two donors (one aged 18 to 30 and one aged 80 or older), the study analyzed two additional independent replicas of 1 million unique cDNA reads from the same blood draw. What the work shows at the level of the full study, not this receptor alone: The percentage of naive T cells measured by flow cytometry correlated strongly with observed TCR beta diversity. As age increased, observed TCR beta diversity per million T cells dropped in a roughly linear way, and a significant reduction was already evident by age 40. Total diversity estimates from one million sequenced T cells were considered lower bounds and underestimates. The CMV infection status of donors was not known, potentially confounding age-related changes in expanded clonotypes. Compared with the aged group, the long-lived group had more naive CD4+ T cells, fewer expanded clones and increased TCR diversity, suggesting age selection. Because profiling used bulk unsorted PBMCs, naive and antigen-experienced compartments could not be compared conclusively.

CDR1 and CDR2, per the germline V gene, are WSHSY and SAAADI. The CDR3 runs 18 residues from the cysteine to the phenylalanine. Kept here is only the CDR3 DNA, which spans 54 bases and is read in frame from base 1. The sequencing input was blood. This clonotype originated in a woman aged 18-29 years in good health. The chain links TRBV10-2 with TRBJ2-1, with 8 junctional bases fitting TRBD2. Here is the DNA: TGCGCCAGCGGTGAGTCGCCGAGAATTAAGAGCGGGAGTAATGAGCAGTTCTTC. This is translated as CASGESPRIKSGSNEQFF.